This is a list of T cell receptor beta chains from one sample in a study of T cells in Graves' hyperthyroidism and ophthalmopathy. TCRdb processed the multiplex PCR reads anew with MiXCR; each CDR3 protein has one entry. Altogether a few hundred thousand distinct CDR3 sequences are present, about 17% being singletons, with the ten largest covering about 48%. Material: blood. Receptor source: a middle-aged man with Graves' hyperthyroidism. Both conserved end residues are part of each CDR3. The order of the fields is CDR3 protein, CDR3 DNA, clone size, D gene, J gene, V gene. D genes are given only for firm matches. Not every row has a clone size; where given, it reads once, few, many or a size class.

CDR3: CAIRDTSGADTQYF
DNA: TGTGCCATCAGAGATACTTCGGGGGCAGATACGCAGTATTTT
size: many
D: .
J: TRBJ2-3
V: TRBV10-3

CDR3: CASSLGQGLGELFF
DNA: TGCGCCAGCAGCTTGGGACAGGGACTCGGGGAGCTGTTTTTT
size: many
D: .
J: TRBJ2-2
V: TRBV5-1

CDR3: CSARDQRVPMNTEAFF
DNA: TGCAGTGCTAGAGATCAGCGGGTGCCCATGAACACTGAAGCTTTCTTT
size: many
D: .
J: TRBJ1-1
V: TRBV20-1

CDR3: CASTPRGGYNEQFF
DNA: TGTGCCAGCACCCCACGGGGGGGCTACAATGAGCAGTTCTTC
size: many
D: TRBD2
J: TRBJ2-1
V: TRBV6-1

CDR3: CASSFRHGTGGNYGYTF
DNA: TGTGCCAGCAGTTTTAGGCATGGGACAGGGGGGAACTATGGCTACACCTTC
size: few
D: TRBD1
J: TRBJ1-2
V: TRBV6-5

CDR3: CASSISGANVLTF
DNA: TGTGCCAGTAGTATCTCTGGGGCCAACGTCCTGACTTTC
size: .
D: .
J: TRBJ2-6
V: TRBV19

CDR3: CAWSVLGNYGYTF
DNA: TGTGCCTGGAGTGTACTGGGGAACTATGGCTACACCTTC
size: many
D: .
J: TRBJ1-2
V: TRBV30

CDR3: CASRNWGLNTEAFF
DNA: TGTGCCAGTAGGAACTGGGGGCTGAACACTGAAGCTTTCTTT
size: .
D: .
J: TRBJ1-1
V: TRBV19

CDR3: CAISADRGLAYNSPLHF
DNA: TGTGCCATCAGTGCAGACAGGGGATTAGCCTATAATTCACCCCTCCACTTT
size: many
D: TRBD1
J: TRBJ1-6
V: TRBV10-3

CDR3: CAWSVQGVYTIYF
DNA: TGTGCCTGGAGTGTACAAGGGGTATACACCATATATTTT
size: many
D: .
J: TRBJ1-3
V: TRBV30

CDR3: CASSRKTGFNEQFF
DNA: TGCGCCAGCAGCCGCAAGACAGGATTCAATGAGCAGTTCTTC
size: few
D: .
J: TRBJ2-1
V: TRBV4-3

CDR3: CASSVVSSYNEQFF
DNA: TGTGCCAGCAGTGTGGTTAGCTCCTACAATGAGCAGTTCTTC
size: many
D: .
J: TRBJ2-1
V: TRBV2

CDR3: CASSATGSEKLFF
DNA: TGTGCCAGCAGCGCCACAGGGAGCGAAAAACTGTTTTTT
size: many
D: .
J: TRBJ1-4
V: TRBV6-1

CDR3: CSAGRGLSNEKLFF
DNA: TGCAGTGCTGGCAGGGGGCTTTCTAATGAAAAACTGTTTTTT
size: many
D: TRBD1
J: TRBJ1-4
V: TRBV20-1

CDR3: CASSGGGLAGDTQYF
DNA: TGTGCCAGCAGCGGGGGGGGACTAGCGGGGGATACGCAGTATTTT
size: many
D: TRBD2
J: TRBJ2-3
V: TRBV7-2

CDR3: CAISLGPMIQVGNTIYF
DNA: TGTGCCATCAGTTTGGGACCGATGATACAGGTTGGAAACACCATATATTTT
size: .
D: .
J: TRBJ1-3
V: TRBV10-3

CDR3: CASSSRLAGEQYF
DNA: TGTGCCAGCAGCTCCAGACTAGCGGGGGAGCAGTACTTC
size: many
D: TRBD2
J: TRBJ2-7
V: TRBV7-2

CDR3: CSARSGGLYNEQFF
DNA: TGCAGTGCTCGTTCGGGGGGGCTGTACAATGAGCAGTTCTTC
size: many
D: TRBD2
J: TRBJ2-1
V: TRBV20-1

CDR3: CASSSQTGNNEQFF
DNA: TGTGCCAGCAGTTCCCAGACTGGGAACAATGAGCAGTTCTTC
size: .
D: .
J: TRBJ2-1
V: TRBV12-3/TRBV12-4

CDR3: CASSVDRVATNEKLFF
DNA: TGTGCCAGCAGCGTAGACAGGGTTGCAACTAATGAAAAACTGTTTTTT
size: .
D: .
J: TRBJ1-4
V: TRBV9

CDR3: CASSVWTGAYNEQYF
DNA: TGTGCCAGTAGTGTCTGGACAGGGGCCTACAACGAGCAGTACTTC
size: many
D: TRBD1
J: TRBJ2-7
V: TRBV19

CDR3: CAWSTGTEPYEQYF
DNA: TGTGCCTGGAGTACAGGGACAGAACCCTACGAGCAGTACTTC
size: few
D: TRBD1
J: TRBJ2-7
V: TRBV30

CDR3: CSARDGGLLGEKLFF
DNA: TGCAGTGCTAGAGATGGGGGGCTCCTCGGAGAAAAACTGTTTTTT
size: few
D: .
J: TRBJ1-4
V: TRBV20-1

CDR3: CASSPGPWEEKLFF
DNA: TGTGCCAGCAGCCCCGGGCCCTGGGAGGAAAAACTGTTTTTT
size: many
D: .
J: TRBJ1-4
V: TRBV7-2

CDR3: CASSRGLAVDTQYF
DNA: TGTGCCAGCAGCCGCGGACTAGCGGTAGATACGCAGTATTTT
size: few
D: TRBD2
J: TRBJ2-3
V: TRBV6-1

CDR3: CASSAGAIGYTF
DNA: TGTGCCAGCAGTGCAGGGGCGATTGGCTACACCTTC
size: .
D: .
J: TRBJ1-2
V: TRBV6-1

CDR3: CASSFTGNTDTQYF
DNA: TGTGCCAGCAGCTTTACAGGGAACACAGATACGCAGTATTTT
size: .
D: .
J: TRBJ2-3
V: TRBV5-4

CDR3: CASSVVSGNTEAFF
DNA: TGTGCCAGCAGCGTAGTGTCGGGGAACACTGAAGCTTTCTTT
size: few
D: .
J: TRBJ1-1
V: TRBV9

CDR3: CASSDTTSLGTGELFF
DNA: TGTGCCAGCAGCGACACGACCTCTCTGGGCACCGGGGAGCTGTTTTTT
size: few
D: .
J: TRBJ2-2
V: TRBV28

CDR3: CATSRDWGGGGQPQHF
DNA: TGTGCCACCAGCAGAGATTGGGGGGGCGGAGGTCAGCCCCAGCATTTT
size: few
D: .
J: TRBJ1-5
V: TRBV15

CDR3: CASRRRTSGSGTDTQYF
DNA: TGTGCCAGCAGGCGGAGGACTAGCGGATCCGGCACAGATACGCAGTATTTT
size: .
D: TRBD2
J: TRBJ2-3
V: TRBV7-2

CDR3: CSPRRESSYNSPLHF
DNA: TGCAGTCCCAGAAGGGAGAGCTCCTATAATTCACCCCTCCACTTT
size: few
D: .
J: TRBJ1-6
V: TRBV20-1

CDR3: CSARKGLAADTQYF
DNA: TGCAGTGCTAGAAAGGGACTAGCGGCAGATACGCAGTATTTT
size: many
D: TRBD2
J: TRBJ2-3
V: TRBV20-1

CDR3: CAISESRDQPQHF
DNA: TGTGCCATCAGTGAGAGCAGGGACCAGCCCCAGCATTTT
size: few
D: .
J: TRBJ1-5
V: TRBV10-3

CDR3: CASSKNRDKEAFF
DNA: TGTGCCAGTAGTAAAAATCGGGACAAGGAAGCTTTCTTT
size: few
D: .
J: TRBJ1-1
V: TRBV19

CDR3: CAWSSGGRKADTQYF
DNA: TGTGCCTGGAGTAGCGGGGGGCGGAAAGCCGATACGCAGTATTTT
size: many
D: TRBD2
J: TRBJ2-3
V: TRBV30

CDR3: CASSQDPTGLVSQYF
DNA: TGTGCCAGCAGCCAAGACCCCACAGGCTTGGTTTCCCAGTACTTC
size: many
D: .
J: TRBJ2-5
V: TRBV3-1

CDR3: CAWSAGTGGTYEQYF
DNA: TGTGCCTGGAGTGCCGGGACAGGGGGCACCTACGAGCAGTACTTC
size: .
D: TRBD1
J: TRBJ2-7
V: TRBV30

CDR3: CASSSDRPSSYEQYF
DNA: TGTGCCAGCTCATCGGACAGACCTTCCTCCTACGAGCAGTACTTC
size: many
D: .
J: TRBJ2-7
V: TRBV18

CDR3: CSAPGRGSSYEQYF
DNA: TGCAGTGCTCCCGGCCGGGGAAGCTCCTACGAGCAGTACTTC
size: few
D: .
J: TRBJ2-7
V: TRBV20-1

CDR3: CASSIEWTAETQYF
DNA: TGTGCCAGTAGTATAGAGTGGACCGCCGAGACCCAGTACTTC
size: few
D: .
J: TRBJ2-5
V: TRBV19

CDR3: CASSFRSGTEAFF
DNA: TGTGCCAGCAGCTTCCGAAGTGGGACTGAAGCTTTCTTT
size: many
D: .
J: TRBJ1-1
V: TRBV11-2

CDR3: CASSLNEQFF
DNA: TGTGCCAGCAGTTTAAATGAGCAGTTCTTC
size: .
D: .
J: TRBJ2-1
V: TRBV12-3/TRBV12-4

CDR3: CASSEGGGGLYNEQFF
DNA: TGTGCCAGCAGTGAAGGAGGCGGGGGCTTGTACAATGAGCAGTTCTTC
size: many
D: .
J: TRBJ2-1
V: TRBV6-1

CDR3: CASSLQGLRNEQFF
DNA: TGCGCCAGCAGCTTGCAGGGCCTTCGGAATGAGCAGTTCTTC
size: few
D: .
J: TRBJ2-1
V: TRBV5-1

CDR3: CASSFRLAGGQDTQYF
DNA: TGTGCCAGCAGCTTCAGACTAGCGGGGGGGCAAGATACGCAGTATTTT
size: few
D: TRBD2
J: TRBJ2-3
V: TRBV7-9

CDR3: CASRGQKGQQYF
DNA: TGTGCCAGCAGGGGGCAGAAGGGACAGCAGTACTTC
size: many
D: .
J: TRBJ2-7
V: TRBV2

CDR3: CASSYSLEETQYF
DNA: TGTGCCAGCAGTTACTCGCTTGAAGAGACCCAGTACTTC
size: many
D: .
J: TRBJ2-5
V: TRBV6-6

CDR3: CASSYLPGTGAHMNTEAFF
DNA: TGTGCCAGCAGTTACCTTCCCGGGACAGGGGCCCACATGAACACTGAAGCTTTCTTT
size: many
D: TRBD1
J: TRBJ1-1
V: TRBV6-6

CDR3: CSASAPLSGGGQFF
DNA: TGCAGTGCTAGCGCCCCACTAAGCGGGGGGGGACAGTTCTTC
size: many
D: TRBD2
J: TRBJ2-1
V: TRBV20-1

CDR3: CAISGAGESEQYF
DNA: TGTGCCATCAGTGGGGCAGGGGAAAGCGAGCAGTACTTC
size: .
D: .
J: TRBJ2-7
V: TRBV10-3

CDR3: CASSPLTQVNQETQYF
DNA: TGTGCCAGCTCACCACTTACCCAGGTGAACCAGGAGACCCAGTACTTC
size: .
D: .
J: TRBJ2-5
V: TRBV18

CDR3: CASGPTGWQETQYF
DNA: TGTGCCAGCGGACCGACAGGGTGGCAAGAGACCCAGTACTTC
size: many
D: TRBD1
J: TRBJ2-5
V: TRBV2

CDR3: CASSLERGLSNQPQHF
DNA: TGTGCCAGCAGTTTAGAAAGGGGGCTTAGCAATCAGCCCCAGCATTTT
size: .
D: TRBD1
J: TRBJ1-5
V: TRBV12-3/TRBV12-4

CDR3: CASGTDSVSADTQYF
DNA: TGTGCCAGCGGAACCGACAGTGTTAGTGCAGATACGCAGTATTTT
size: many
D: .
J: TRBJ2-3
V: TRBV28